Sequencing of this TCR beta chain was carried out in a study of cytomegalovirus exposure and HLA in healthy donors. Study-wide context: Earlier findings included about 120 million unique TCR beta sequences obtained from about 170 million T cells. The study's findings and limits: The only immune exposure information that was available was CMV serostatus. The study listed 150 to 200 cytomegalovirus-associated TCR beta chains. Reports state that TCR beta sequences accurately predicted most subjects' HLA-A and HLA-B alleles.

The PCR ran on 60 Vbeta and 13 Jbeta primers. Profiled with immunoSEQ multiplex PCR; TCRdb holds only in-frame clones, not every one. The sample consists of some 100,000 clones, about 80% of them appearing once. The germline gives CDR1 SQVTM, CDR2 ANQGSEA. The CDR3 has 14 residues. V dropped 6 bases and J dropped 0 bases, with 14 bases sitting between them. As to this clone: Its antigen is unknown.

The chain combines TRBV29-1 with TRBJ1-1; possibly TRBD1 for D (6 bases). The sequenced sample consisted of PBMCs. This receptor was identified in a woman aged 45-59 years in good health and CMV-seropositive. As DNA, the CDR3 is TGCAGCGTACAGGGTGATTTCATGAACACTGAAGCTTTCTTT. This codes for CSVQGDFMNTEAFF.